The entry below describes one T cell receptor (beta chain). The data were taken from a study of blood T cell repertoires in COVID-19. Study at large: T cells, B-cell-depleted T cells, or PBMCs supplied cDNA or gDNA.

Authors' data handling: Estimation of nucleated cell counts relied on the amplification of reference gene primers. Clones were read by immunoSEQ multiplex PCR, and TCRdb kept only the in-frame ones, dropping some. D and trimming come from the DNA, and the V and J calls and clone size come from that table. This table has tens of thousands of clones, about three quarters appearing once. The germline V gene has CDR1 SGHRS and CDR2 YFSETQ. V dropped 3 bases and J dropped 5; count of bases not matched to a gene: 6. The CDR3 extends over 14 amino acids. The chain employs TRBV5-1 and TRBJ2-5, with 8 nucleotides matching TRBD1. The sequence was obtained from a human donor in a cohort sampled during active COVID-19. The sample comprised peripheral blood. The CDR3 loop is CASSSQGARETQYF. For the CDR3, the DNA is TGCGCCAGCAGCTCGCAGGGGGCGCGTGAGACCCAGTACTTC.